This T cell receptor (beta chain) was retrieved from a study of T cells in localized non-small cell lung cancer. Study-wide findings and caveats: Those with higher blood T cell density had longer overall survival. Of the top 100 tumor clones, median roughly 55 were in adjacent lung, approximately 28 among its top 100. Sequencing was restricted to one tumor region; therefore, heterogeneity remains possible.

On this clone itself: Antigen unknown.

Adjacent lung was taken at least 2 cm from the tumor margin, free of atypia. The CDR3 runs to 15 residues. Trimming took 0 bases from V and 1 from J; bases not matched to a gene: 4. Looked up from germline, CDR1 is GTSNPN and CDR2 is SVGIG (reference sequence). Generated by immunoSEQ multiplex PCR, the TCRdb table keeps only in-frame clones and is missing some. This table holds about 1,700 clones, over 25% found once. V usage is TRBV30 and J usage is TRBJ2-5; 8 nucleotides match TRBD1. Specimen: normal lung tissue next to the tumor, collected before any cancer treatment. The sequence derives from a woman between 35 and 70 years old with stage III lung adenocarcinoma. As DNA, the CDR3 is TGTGCCTGGAGTGTACAGACAGGGGCCCAAGAGACCCAGTACTTC. It encodes CAWSVQTGAQETQYF.